The rows below give T cell receptor beta chains drawn from one sample of a study of T cell clones after liver transplantation. The method was immunoSEQ multiplex PCR; TCRdb's version includes in-frame clones alone and lacks a portion of them. The sample lists about 20,000 clones; 75% to 80% were seen once. This specimen was CD8+ T cells from blood, taken approximately 54 months after liver transplant. The receptors shown here come from a human patient who received a liver transplant. Some T cells may be graft donor cells. The conserved cysteine and the conserved F or W are not part of the CDR3 here. Each record gives: D gene, V gene, clone size, CDR3 protein. A D gene is named only where the DNA matches it firmly. A row's size may be missing; if present it is once, few, many or a size class.

d_gene: TRBD1
v_gene: TRBV29-1
abundance: -
CDR3aa: SANDRGLGSYT

d_gene: -
v_gene: TRBV28
abundance: -
CDR3aa: ASSLSLRGSRRNEQF

d_gene: -
v_gene: TRBV6-6
abundance: -
CDR3aa: ASRTDGSSYNSPLH

d_gene: -
v_gene: TRBV2
abundance: -
CDR3aa: ASSVHSSYEQY

d_gene: TRBD1
v_gene: TRBV16
abundance: -
CDR3aa: ASSQQGNYGYT

d_gene: -
v_gene: TRBV28
abundance: -
CDR3aa: ASSLQTGYGYT

d_gene: -
v_gene: TRBV10-3
abundance: -
CDR3aa: AISDRSGEQY

d_gene: TRBD1
v_gene: TRBV30
abundance: -
CDR3aa: AWDDRGNEQY

d_gene: TRBD1
v_gene: TRBV19
abundance: -
CDR3aa: ASSSGTERNQPQH

d_gene: TRBD1
v_gene: TRBV10-2
abundance: -
CDR3aa: ASSTGEYTGELF

d_gene: -
v_gene: TRBV28
abundance: once
CDR3aa: ASRVITTNTGELF

d_gene: TRBD1
v_gene: TRBV2
abundance: -
CDR3aa: ASSNRGLPYEQY

d_gene: -
v_gene: TRBV7-9
abundance: -
CDR3aa: ASSPSTGTVYGYT

d_gene: -
v_gene: TRBV19
abundance: -
CDR3aa: ASSIAGTDYGYT

d_gene: -
v_gene: TRBV19
abundance: -
CDR3aa: ASSMAMRYT

d_gene: TRBD1
v_gene: TRBV28
abundance: once
CDR3aa: ASSPRDSYGYT

d_gene: -
v_gene: TRBV2
abundance: -
CDR3aa: ASSEGFGANVLT

d_gene: TRBD1
v_gene: TRBV5-6
abundance: once
CDR3aa: ASSTDRGKAEAF

d_gene: -
v_gene: TRBV29-1
abundance: -
CDR3aa: SVHTGELF

d_gene: -
v_gene: TRBV4-2
abundance: -
CDR3aa: ASSQEAGRMTQY

d_gene: -
v_gene: TRBV6-5
abundance: once
CDR3aa: ASRENEKLF

d_gene: TRBD1
v_gene: TRBV6-1
abundance: -
CDR3aa: ASRAGTGLDTQY

d_gene: TRBD1
v_gene: TRBV4-1
abundance: -
CDR3aa: ASSQRQGGEKLF

d_gene: TRBD1
v_gene: TRBV6-6
abundance: -
CDR3aa: ASSWGVTGGAYEQY

d_gene: TRBD1
v_gene: TRBV18
abundance: -
CDR3aa: ASSRPGQDYEQY

d_gene: -
v_gene: TRBV12-1
abundance: -
CDR3aa: ASSSRRTGSVVNEQF

d_gene: -
v_gene: TRBV9
abundance: -
CDR3aa: ASSVGGSNYGYT

d_gene: -
v_gene: TRBV30
abundance: -
CDR3aa: AWSNGNGVEGNQPQH

d_gene: -
v_gene: TRBV19
abundance: -
CDR3aa: ASSIDVYQPQH

d_gene: -
v_gene: TRBV6-5
abundance: few
CDR3aa: ASSYSIQGGTEAF

d_gene: -
v_gene: TRBV5-5
abundance: -
CDR3aa: ASSLSSSLTEAF

d_gene: -
v_gene: TRBV28
abundance: -
CDR3aa: ASSSRGTDTQY

d_gene: TRBD2
v_gene: TRBV29-1
abundance: -
CDR3aa: PRGLREQF

d_gene: -
v_gene: TRBV7-2
abundance: once
CDR3aa: ASSPHLRDYGYT

d_gene: TRBD1
v_gene: TRBV19
abundance: -
CDR3aa: ASSTGTGFYEQY

d_gene: -
v_gene: TRBV27
abundance: -
CDR3aa: ASKTGTTNEKLF

d_gene: TRBD1
v_gene: TRBV6-4
abundance: -
CDR3aa: ASSPRDRRTYEQY

d_gene: TRBD1
v_gene: TRBV6-1
abundance: -
CDR3aa: ASTLDRVVEQY

d_gene: -
v_gene: TRBV9
abundance: -
CDR3aa: ASSAGLQYEQY

d_gene: -
v_gene: TRBV11-2
abundance: -
CDR3aa: ASSWAVYNEQF

d_gene: -
v_gene: TRBV5-1
abundance: -
CDR3aa: ASSWTLEHTDTQY